Below, 9 T cell receptor beta chains from the same sample are listed, as sequenced in a study of PD-L1 blockade in urothelial cancer. Clones were sequenced by immunoSEQ multiplex PCR, and TCRdb holds only the in-frame ones, with some missing. The table includes 70,000 to 85,000 clones, around four fifths detected once. The source was PBMCs, collected around atezolizumab (anti-PD-L1) treatment. These receptor sequences come from a man in his 70s with urothelial cancer.

This clone was seen more than once but under ten times. The CDR3 loop is CASGPGTSGFYEQYF. The DNA of the CDR3 is TGTGCTAGTGGGCCCGGGACTAGCGGCTTCTACGAGCAGTACTTC. V is TRBV12-5 and J is TRBJ2-7; 11 bases agree with TRBD2. The CDR3 covers 15 residues. V shed 6 bases and J 3 bases; nucleotides not matched to a gene: 7. The germline V gene has CDR1 LGHNT and CDR2 FRNRAP. Supplemented by reference TRBV12-5 and TRBJ2-7, the full variable domain reads DARVTQTPRHKVTEMGQEVTMRCQPILGHNTVFWYRQTMMQGLELLAYFRNRAPLDDSGMPKDRFSAEMPDATLATLKIQPSEPRDSAVYFCASGPGTSGFYEQYFGPGTRLTVT.

CDR3 loop: CASSVTGTSGSYEQYF. The CDR3 nucleotides read TGTGCCAGCAGCGTTACCGGGACTAGCGGTTCCTACGAGCAGTACTTC. The chain uses TRBV7-8 and TRBJ2-7, with 11 nucleotides matching TRBD2. Trimming cost V 5 bases and J 1 base; bases outside gene matches: 7. Germline assignment: CDR1 SGHVS and CDR2 FQNEAQ. This CDR3 is built from 16 residues. Filled out from reference TRBV7-8 and TRBJ2-7, the complete variable domain reads GAGVSQSPRYKVAKRGQDVALRCDPISGHVSLFWYQQALGQGPEFLTYFQNEAQLDKSGLPSDRFFAERPEGSVSTLKIQRTQQEDSAVYLCASSVTGTSGSYEQYFGPGTRLTVT.

CDR3 nucleotides: TGTGCCAGCAGCTTGCGGGCCGCGACGGGAGAGTACTACAATGAGCAGTTCTTC. Translated, it gives CASSLRAATGEYYNEQFF. The chain employs TRBV7-8 and TRBJ2-1; the D gene is possibly TRBD2 (6 bases). Trimming cost V 3 bases and J 3 bases, with 21 bases left between them. The CDR3 is 18 residues long. Germline V CDR1 and CDR2: SGHVS, FQNEAQ.

The chain joins TRBV4-1 to TRBJ2-7, with 8 positions matching TRBD2. The CDR3 runs to 17 residues. Germline CDR1 is MGHRA and CDR2 is YSYEKL. The V gene end was trimmed by 3 bases and the J gene end by 1 base; junction bases not matched to a gene: 11. CDR3 loop: CASSQESSGTASYEQYF. The CDR3 region has the DNA TGCGCCAGCAGCCAGGAAAGTAGCGGGACGGCTTCCTACGAGCAGTACTTC.

The chain couples TRBV5-1 to TRBJ2-7; 11 bases line up with TRBD1. CDR3 size: 15 residues. Germline V gene data show CDR1 as SGHRS and CDR2 as YFSETQ. Unmatched junction bases numbered 3, after V lost 4 bases and J lost 0 bases. The DNA for the CDR3 is TGCGCCAGCAGCCGCGGGACAGGGGGCTCCTACGAGCAGTACTTC. Its translation: CASSRGTGGSYEQYF.

This clone was observed once. The chain links TRBV27 to TRBJ2-3; D is uncertain. V dropped 2 bases and J dropped 0 bases, with 6 bases sitting between them. The CDR3 is made up of 14 amino acids. CDR1 is MNHEY and CDR2 is SMNVEV in the germline V gene (reference sequence). The CDR3 DNA sequence: TGTGCCAGCAGTTTAGGAGTAAGCACAGATACGCAGTATTTT. Its translation is CASSLGVSTDTQYF.

The sample holds one count of this clone. The chain links TRBV29-1 to TRBJ2-1; unclear D gene. CDR3 length: 15 amino acids. Germline values: CDR1 SQVTM, CDR2 ANQGSEA. Between the trimmed V and J ends, which lost 1 base and 0 bases, there was a span of 10 bases. For the CDR3, the DNA is TGCAGCGTTGAAGGAGGCGGTTACTCCTACAATGAGCAGTTCTTC. Residues: CSVEGGGYSYNEQFF.

The V call is TRBV5-1, the J call TRBJ2-1, with D perhaps matching TRBD2 (6 bases). Per the germline V gene, CDR1 is SGHRS and CDR2 is YFSETQ. This CDR3 is 15 amino acids long. Trimming cost V 6 bases and J 6 bases, with 19 bases left between them. Here the CDR3 reads CASIPEPLGGNEQFF. The CDR3 DNA reads as TGCGCCAGCATTCCGGAACCCCTGGGGGGCAATGAGCAGTTCTTC. Full variable domain (remainder filled in from reference TRBV5-1 and TRBJ2-1): KAGVTQTPRYLIKTRGQQVTLSCSPISGHRSVSWYQQTPGQGLQFLFEYFSETQRNKGNFPGRFSGRQFSNSRSEMNVSTLELGDSALYLCASIPEPLGGNEQFFGPGTRLTVL.

This chain joins TRBV5-6 and TRBJ2-5; 10 bases are a match to TRBD2. Per the germline V gene, CDR1 is SGHDT and CDR2 is YYEEEE. This CDR3 contains 17 residues. The junction had 6 bases not matched to a gene; V was cut back by 0 bases and J by 1 base. The CDR3 region is CASSLAASGSGQETQYF. The CDR3 bases are TGTGCCAGCAGCTTGGCGGCTAGCGGGAGTGGCCAAGAGACCCAGTACTTC.